The clone carrying this T cell receptor beta chain has only one observation. These data originate in a study of CD8 T cells in Susac syndrome. Reverse transcription of roughly 0.45 to 1 ug RNA was carried out with random hexamers. The TCR beta CDR3 was amplified by immunoSEQ multiplex PCR across 54 Vbeta, 13 Jbeta. TCRdb re-analysed the immunoSEQ multiplex PCR reads in MiXCR, keeping a single row per CDR3 protein. There are a few hundred thousand distinct CDR3 sequences in the sample; about 82% occur only once, and 0.21% lies in the top ten. Deletions cut 2 bases from V and 1 base from J, with 6 bases between. Germline V gene sequence: CDR1 MNHEY, CDR2 SVGEGT. The CDR3 spans 13 residues. Those who served as multiple sclerosis controls were treatment-naive patients with stable or active relapsing-remitting disease.

The material sequenced was CD8+ T cells from PBMCs. This sequence joins TRBV6-2 or TRBV6-3 and TRBJ2-7; the D is unclear. The sequence was collected from a human donor with multiple sclerosis. The DNA of the CDR3 is TGTGCCAGCAGTTACCTCGAGTCCTACGAGCAGTACTTC. Protein: CASSYLESYEQYF.